The 23 T cell receptor beta chains given below trace back to one sample, sequenced in a study of T cells expressing NK-cell markers. TCRdb re-called the 5' RACE reads and gives one entry per CDR3 protein, without DNA. The sample yields some 600,000 distinct CDR3 sequences, of which the top ten take up approximately 3.6%. Source material: blood T cells: a sorted CD56 or NKG2C T cell subset, CD4+ or CD8+ T cells, or bulk PBMC T cells (not recorded which). These receptors were taken from a young man in good health.

The chain couples TRBV4-3 to TRBJ2-7. This CDR3 contains 15 residues. Germline CDR1 and CDR2: LGHNA and YSLEER. Here the CDR3 reads CASSQEARISYEQYF.

The chain combines TRBV20-1 with TRBJ2-3; the TCRdb D gene call, TRBD2, has no DNA to confirm it. The CDR3 runs 13 residues. Germline values: CDR1 DFQATT, CDR2 SNEGSKA (reference sequence). The CDR3 loop reads CSAEGLHTDTQYF.

CDR3 protein: CASSLERGVEFYEQYF. The V call is TRBV5-5, the J call TRBJ2-7; TCRdb indicates TRBD2, and absent DNA this call remains unverified. The CDR3 has 16 residues. Germline loops: CDR1 SGHKS, CDR2 YYEKEE (reference sequence).

This chain links TRBV24-1 with TRBJ2-3. From germline, CDR1 is KGHDR and CDR2 SFDVKD. The CDR3 is 14 residues long. CDR3 sequence reads: CATSELGRLGTQYF.

This chain links TRBV6-1 with TRBJ2-1. Germline-derived CDR1 and CDR2 are MNHNS and SASEGT. The CDR3 is made up of 17 amino acids. The CDR3 spells CASSPDFGFSSYNEQFF.

CDR3: CASSLAGTSGSEQFF. The V and J genes are TRBV5-6 and TRBJ2-1; as DNA is missing, the TRBD2 call by TCRdb cannot be tested. CDR3 length: 15 amino acids. The V gene's germline CDR1 is SGHDT and CDR2 YYEEEE.

The chain is built from TRBV6-2 or TRBV6-3 and TRBJ2-7. CDR3 length: 14 amino acids. The germline CDR1 and CDR2 sequences are MNHEY and SVGEGT. CDR3 residues: CASSYIRSSEEQYF.

V usage is TRBV7-8 and J usage is TRBJ2-3; TCRdb indicates TRBD1, and absent DNA this call remains unverified. Germline loops: CDR1 SGHVS, CDR2 FQNEAQ. The CDR3 loop spans 15 amino acids. The CDR3 region is CASSGRTGGPDTQYF.

The genes are TRBV29-1 and TRBJ2-1. Germline-derived CDR1 and CDR2 are SQVTM and ANQGSEA. The CDR3 loop spans 15 amino acids. The CDR3 sequence is CSVRFRKTKYNEQFF.

The CDR3 sequence: CASSLHSIETQYF. The chain has TRBV7-2 and TRBJ2-5. Per germline, CDR1 SGHTA and CDR2 FQGNSA. This CDR3 has 13 residues.

The J gene is TRBJ2-7, the V gene TRBV7-2; TCRdb calls TRBD1, which cannot be checked without DNA. CDR3 length equals 15 residues. Per germline, CDR1 SGHTA and CDR2 FQGNSA. The CDR3 spells CASQQRTYPDYEQYF.

The V call is TRBV20-1, the J call TRBJ1-1; TCRdb's D call, TRBD1, is unchecked because there is no DNA. Per germline, CDR1 DFQATT and CDR2 SNEGSKA (reference sequence). The CDR3 extends over 16 amino acids. The CDR3 loop is CSARVPGQGLGTEAFF.

The V gene is TRBV7-6, the J gene TRBJ2-7; no DNA is available, so the TRBD2 call from TCRdb remains unchecked. Germline V gene lookup returns CDR1 SGHVS and CDR2 FNYEAQ. The CDR3 has 15 amino acids. The CDR3: CASSLDHSPQSQQYF.

The CDR3 sequence: CASSEGWDRITYEQYF. The chain uses TRBV6-1 and TRBJ2-7; TCRdb picks TRBD1, but there is no DNA to check that call. The CDR3 contains 16 residues. CDR1 is MNHNS, CDR2 SASEGT, per germline.

V gene TRBV4-3 combines with J gene TRBJ2-1; the D call of TRBD1 rests on TCRdb alone, since no DNA is present to check it. The length of the CDR3 is 18 residues. The germline gives CDR1 LGHNA, CDR2 YSLEER. The CDR3: CASSQDLGGGILYNEQFF.

This sequence joins TRBV12-3 or TRBV12-4 and TRBJ1-3. The CDR3 is 15 residues long. The chain's CDR3 is CASSLTQGGGNTIYF.

The J gene is TRBJ2-2, the V gene TRBV6-2 or TRBV6-3; the TCRdb D gene call, TRBD1, has no DNA to confirm it. This CDR3 has 16 amino acids. Germline values: CDR1 MNHEY, CDR2 SVGEGT. The CDR3: CASSYSGTGFSGELFF.

The chain joins TRBV5-1 to TRBJ2-1; TCRdb returns TRBD1, unconfirmable since there is no DNA. The CDR3 is 14 amino acids. CDR1 and CDR2 from the germline V gene are SGHRS and YFSETQ. The CDR3 reads CASSLTRDRGKQFF.

The chain recombines TRBV20-1 with TRBJ2-7; TCRdb lists TRBD2, though no DNA is available to test this call. This CDR3 comprises 14 residues. CDR1 DFQATT and CDR2 SNEGSKA come from the germline V gene (reference sequence). CDR3: CSASRDSFSYEQYF.

This chain joins TRBV7-9 and TRBJ1-2; TCRdb calls TRBD1, which cannot be checked without DNA. Germline V gives CDR1 SEHNR, CDR2 FQNEAQ (reference sequence). The CDR3 has 15 amino acids. The CDR3 sequence is CASSLWAGGADGYTF.

The chain uses TRBV6-4 and TRBJ1-4; without DNA, the TCRdb call of TRBD1 cannot be checked. This CDR3 spans 11 amino acids. Germline V lookup: CDR1 MRHNA, CDR2 SNTAGT. The CDR3 here is CAVQGLEKLFF.

This chain links TRBV10-2 with TRBJ1-1. CDR3 length: 12 amino acids. The germline CDR1 and CDR2 sequences are WSHSY and SAAADI. CDR3 in amino acids: CASSESYPQAFF.

The CDR3 loop is CASSPTTVPNEQFF. The genes are TRBV6-5 and TRBJ2-1. Germline loops: CDR1 MNHEY, CDR2 SVGAGI. The CDR3 runs 14 residues.